The entry that follows covers one T cell receptor (beta chain) sequence. Its antigen is not known. The sample belongs to a study of T cells in tumors after PD-1 blockade. Study summary: Prior checkpoint blockade, systemic immunosuppressant use, or anti-cancer therapy within 4 weeks excluded patients. Study results and caveats: Peripheral recruitment is suggested, as some novel exhausted tumor clones were in pre-treatment blood.

The data were produced by immunoSEQ multiplex PCR, yet TCRdb's version contains in-frame clones alone and is incomplete. The repertoire holds nearly 25,000 clones, about 82% seen once, with 12% in the top ten. The sample here was PBMCs, taken after anti-PD-1 treatment. The receptor was isolated from a human donor with basal cell carcinoma.

CDR3 bases: TGTGCCAGCAGTCCCGGACAGACATCCTACGAGCAGTACTTC. Amino acid sequence: CASSPGQTSYEQYF. The chain uses TRBV25-1 and TRBJ2-7; TRBD1 might be the D (6 bases). Germline V lookup: CDR1 MGHDK, CDR2 SYGVNS. The CDR3 consists of 14 residues. Trimming removed 5 bases at V and 1 base at J, with 12 bases between.